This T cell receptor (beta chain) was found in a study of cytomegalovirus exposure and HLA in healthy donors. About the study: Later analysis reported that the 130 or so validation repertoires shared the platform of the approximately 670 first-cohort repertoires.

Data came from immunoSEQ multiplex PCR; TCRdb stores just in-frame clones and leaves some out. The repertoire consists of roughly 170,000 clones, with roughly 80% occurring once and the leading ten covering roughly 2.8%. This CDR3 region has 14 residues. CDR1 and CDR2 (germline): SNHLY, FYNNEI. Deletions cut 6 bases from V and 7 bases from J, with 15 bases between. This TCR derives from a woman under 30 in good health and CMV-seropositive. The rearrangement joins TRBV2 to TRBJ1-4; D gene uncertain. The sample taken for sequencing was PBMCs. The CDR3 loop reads CASRAAWEGEKLFF. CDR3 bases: TGTGCCAGCAGGGCCGCGTGGGAGGGTGAAAAACTGTTTTTT.